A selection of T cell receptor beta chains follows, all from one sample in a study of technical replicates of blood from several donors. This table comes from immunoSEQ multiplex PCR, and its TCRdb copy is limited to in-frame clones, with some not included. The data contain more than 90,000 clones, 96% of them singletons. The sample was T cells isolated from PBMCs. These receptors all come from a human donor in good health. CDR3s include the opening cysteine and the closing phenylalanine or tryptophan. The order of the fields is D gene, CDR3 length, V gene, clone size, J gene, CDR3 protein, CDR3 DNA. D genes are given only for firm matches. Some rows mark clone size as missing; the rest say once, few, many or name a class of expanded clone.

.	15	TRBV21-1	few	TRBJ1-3	CATPMDGTDGNTIYF	TGTGCCACCCCCATGGACGGGACAGACGGAAACACCATATATTTT
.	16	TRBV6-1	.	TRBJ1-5	CASSESTSRADQPQHF	TGTGCCAGCAGTGAAAGTACAAGCAGGGCGGATCAGCCCCAGCATTTT
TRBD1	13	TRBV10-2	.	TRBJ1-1	CASTRTGGTEAFF	TGCGCCAGCACCCGGACAGGGGGCACTGAAGCTTTCTTT
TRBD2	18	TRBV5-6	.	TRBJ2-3	CASSFRLAGGLGSDTQYF	TGTGCCAGCAGCTTTAGGCTAGCGGGGGGGCTGGGGTCAGATACGCAGTATTTT
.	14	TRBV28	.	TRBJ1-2	CASSSPGGASGYTF	TGTGCCAGCAGTTCCCCCGGGGGGGCTAGTGGCTACACCTTC
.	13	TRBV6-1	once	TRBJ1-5	CASGNDWVQPQHF	TGTGCCAGCGGAAACGACTGGGTTCAGCCCCAGCATTTT
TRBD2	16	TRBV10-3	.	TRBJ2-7	CAISDRLAGSGGEQYF	TGTGCCATCAGTGACCGATTAGCGGGCTCCGGAGGCGAGCAGTACTTC
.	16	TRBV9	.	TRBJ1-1	CASSVGTGTMNTEAFF	TGTGCCAGCAGCGTAGGCACAGGAACTATGAACACTGAAGCTTTCTTT
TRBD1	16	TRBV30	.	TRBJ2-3	CAWSIEGQSNTDTQYF	TGTGCCTGGAGTATAGAGGGACAGAGTAACACAGATACGCAGTATTTT
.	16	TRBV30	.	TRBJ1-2	CAWSVRLGVGLYGYTF	TGTGCCTGGAGTGTGCGTCTCGGGGTCGGATTATATGGCTACACCTTC
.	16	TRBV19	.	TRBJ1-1	CASSIDLEGMNTEAFF	TGTGCCAGTAGTATAGATCTGGAGGGCATGAACACTGAAGCTTTCTTT
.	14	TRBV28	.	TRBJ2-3	CASRRVVSTDTQYF	TGTGCCAGCCGTCGCGTAGTAAGCACAGATACGCAGTATTTT
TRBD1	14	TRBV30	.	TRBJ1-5	CAWTGGNSNQPQHF	TGTGCCTGGACAGGGGGCAATAGCAATCAGCCCCAGCATTTT
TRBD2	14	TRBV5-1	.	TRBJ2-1	CASYPGLAGEGQFF	TGCGCCAGCTACCCGGGACTAGCGGGAGAAGGGCAGTTCTTC
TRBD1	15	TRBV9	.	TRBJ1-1	CASSGIQGRNTEAFF	TGTGCCAGCAGCGGAATACAGGGGAGGAACACTGAAGCTTTCTTT